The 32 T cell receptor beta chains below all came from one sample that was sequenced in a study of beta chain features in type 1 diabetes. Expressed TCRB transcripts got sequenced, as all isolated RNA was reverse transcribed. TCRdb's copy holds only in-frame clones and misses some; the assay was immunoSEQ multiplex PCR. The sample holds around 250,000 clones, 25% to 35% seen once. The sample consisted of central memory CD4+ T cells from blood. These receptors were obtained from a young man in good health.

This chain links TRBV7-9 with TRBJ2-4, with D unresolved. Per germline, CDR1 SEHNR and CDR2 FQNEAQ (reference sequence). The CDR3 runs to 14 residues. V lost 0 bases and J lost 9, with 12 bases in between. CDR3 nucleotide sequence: TGTGCCAGCAGCTTAGCGCACGAAACTCGCATTCAGTACTTC. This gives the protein CASSLAHETRIQYF.

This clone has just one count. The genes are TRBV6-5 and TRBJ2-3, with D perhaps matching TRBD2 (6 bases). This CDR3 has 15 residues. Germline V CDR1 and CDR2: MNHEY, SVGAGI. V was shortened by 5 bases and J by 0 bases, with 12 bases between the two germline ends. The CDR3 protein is CASSATGTSTDTQYF. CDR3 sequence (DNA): TGTGCCAGCAGTGCGACCGGGACTAGCACAGATACGCAGTATTTT.

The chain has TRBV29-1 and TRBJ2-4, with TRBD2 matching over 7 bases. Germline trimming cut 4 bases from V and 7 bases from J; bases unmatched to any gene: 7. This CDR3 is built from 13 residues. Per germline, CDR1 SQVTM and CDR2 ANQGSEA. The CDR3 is CSVAEGLRNIQYF. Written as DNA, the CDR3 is TGCAGCGTTGCCGAGGGACTAAGGAACATTCAGTACTTC.

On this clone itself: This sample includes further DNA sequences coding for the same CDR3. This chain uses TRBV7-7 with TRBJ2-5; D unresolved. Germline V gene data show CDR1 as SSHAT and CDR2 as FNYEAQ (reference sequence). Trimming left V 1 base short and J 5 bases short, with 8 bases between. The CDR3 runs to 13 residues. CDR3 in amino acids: CASSLGLGETQYF. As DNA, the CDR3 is TGTGCCAGCAGCTTAGGCCTGGGGGAGACCCAGTACTTC.

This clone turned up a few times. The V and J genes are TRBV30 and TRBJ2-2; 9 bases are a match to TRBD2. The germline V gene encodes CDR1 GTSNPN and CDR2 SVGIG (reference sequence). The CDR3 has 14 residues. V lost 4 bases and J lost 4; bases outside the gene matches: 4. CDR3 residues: CAWTLAGRTGELFF. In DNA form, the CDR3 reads TGTGCCTGGACCCTAGCGGGGCGCACCGGGGAGCTGTTTTTT. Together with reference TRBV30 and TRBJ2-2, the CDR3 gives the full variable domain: SQTIHQWPATLVQPVGSPLSLECTVEGTSNPNLYWYRQAAGRGLQLLFYSVGIGQISSEVPQNLSASRPQDRQFILSSKKLLLSDSGFYLCAWTLAGRTGELFFGEGSRLTVL.

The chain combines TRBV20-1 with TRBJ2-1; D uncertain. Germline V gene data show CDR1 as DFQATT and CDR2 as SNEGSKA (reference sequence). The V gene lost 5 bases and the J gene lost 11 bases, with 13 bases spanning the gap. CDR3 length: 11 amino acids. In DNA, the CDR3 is TGCAGTGCTCAAATCCAGGAAAAGCAGTTCTTC. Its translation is CSAQIQEKQFF.

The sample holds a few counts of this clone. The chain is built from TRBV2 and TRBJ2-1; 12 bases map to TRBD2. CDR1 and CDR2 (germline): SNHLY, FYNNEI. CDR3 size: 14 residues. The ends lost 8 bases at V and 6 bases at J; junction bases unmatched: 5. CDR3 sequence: CASWGLAGGNEQFF. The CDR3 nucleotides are TGTGCCAGCTGGGGACTAGCGGGTGGCAATGAGCAGTTCTTC.

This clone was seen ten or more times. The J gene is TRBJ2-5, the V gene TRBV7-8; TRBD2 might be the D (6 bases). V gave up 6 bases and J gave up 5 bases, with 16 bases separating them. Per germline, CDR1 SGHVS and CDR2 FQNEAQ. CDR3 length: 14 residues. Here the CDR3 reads CASSFPGLRETQYF. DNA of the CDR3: TGTGCCAGCAGTTTCCCGGGACTTCGGGAGACCCAGTACTTC.

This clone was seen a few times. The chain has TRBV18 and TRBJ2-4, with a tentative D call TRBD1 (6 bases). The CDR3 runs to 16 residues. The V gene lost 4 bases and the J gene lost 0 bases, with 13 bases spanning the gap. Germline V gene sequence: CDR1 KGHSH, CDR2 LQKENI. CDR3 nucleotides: TGTGCCAGCTCACGAGGGGACAAGAAAGCCAAAAACATTCAGTACTTC. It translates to CASSRGDKKAKNIQYF. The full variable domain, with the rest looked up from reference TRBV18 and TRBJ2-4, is NAGVMQNPRHLVRRRGQEARLRCSPMKGHSHVYWYRQLPEEGLKFMVYLQKENIIDESGMPKERFSAEFPKEGPSILRIQQVVRGDSAAYFCASSRGDKKAKNIQYFGAGTRLSVL.

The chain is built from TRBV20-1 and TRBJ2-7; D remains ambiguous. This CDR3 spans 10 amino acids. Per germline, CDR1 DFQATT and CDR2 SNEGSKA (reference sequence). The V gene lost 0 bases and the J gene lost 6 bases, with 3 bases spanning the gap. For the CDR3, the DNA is TGCAGTGCTAGAGAAGGCGAGCAGTACTTC. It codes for CSAREGEQYF.

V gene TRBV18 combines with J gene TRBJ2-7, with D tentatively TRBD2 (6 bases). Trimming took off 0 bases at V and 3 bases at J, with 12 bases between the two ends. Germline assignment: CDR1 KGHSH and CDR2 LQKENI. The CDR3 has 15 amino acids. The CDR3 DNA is TGTGCCAGCTCACCACCTCAGCGGGCCGGCTACGAGCAGTACTTC. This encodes CASSPPQRAGYEQYF.

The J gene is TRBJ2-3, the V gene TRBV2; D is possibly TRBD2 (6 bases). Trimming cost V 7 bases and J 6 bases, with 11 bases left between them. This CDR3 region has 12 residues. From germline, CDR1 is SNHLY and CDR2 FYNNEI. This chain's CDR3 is CASTRGLDTQYF. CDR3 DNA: TGTGCCAGCACCCGGGGGTTGGATACGCAGTATTTT.

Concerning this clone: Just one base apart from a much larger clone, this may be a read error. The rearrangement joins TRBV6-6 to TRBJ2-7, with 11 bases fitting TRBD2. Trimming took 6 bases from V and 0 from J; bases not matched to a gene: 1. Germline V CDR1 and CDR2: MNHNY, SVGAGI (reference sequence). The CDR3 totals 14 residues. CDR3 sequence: CASRTSGSSYEQYF. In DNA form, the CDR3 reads TGTGCCAGCAGAACTAGCGGGAGCTCCTACGAGCAGTACTTC.

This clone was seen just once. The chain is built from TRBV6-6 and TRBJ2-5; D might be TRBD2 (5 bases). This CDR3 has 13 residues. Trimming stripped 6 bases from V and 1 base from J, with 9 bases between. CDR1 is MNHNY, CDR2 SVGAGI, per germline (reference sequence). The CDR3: CASRASSQETQYF. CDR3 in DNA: TGTGCCAGCAGGGCTAGCTCCCAAGAGACCCAGTACTTC.

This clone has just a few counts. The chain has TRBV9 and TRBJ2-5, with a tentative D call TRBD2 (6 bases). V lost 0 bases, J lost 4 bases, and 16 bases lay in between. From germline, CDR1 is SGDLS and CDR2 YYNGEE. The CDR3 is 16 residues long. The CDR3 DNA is TGTGCCAGCAGCGTAGCAGAGGGAGGTTGGGGAGAGACCCAGTACTTC. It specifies CASSVAEGGWGETQYF.

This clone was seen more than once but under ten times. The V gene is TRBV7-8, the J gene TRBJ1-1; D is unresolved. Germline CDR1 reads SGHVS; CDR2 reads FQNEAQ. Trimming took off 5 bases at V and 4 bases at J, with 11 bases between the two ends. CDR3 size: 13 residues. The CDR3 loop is CASSDGRGTEAFF. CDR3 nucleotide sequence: TGTGCCAGCAGCGATGGACGCGGCACTGAAGCTTTCTTT.

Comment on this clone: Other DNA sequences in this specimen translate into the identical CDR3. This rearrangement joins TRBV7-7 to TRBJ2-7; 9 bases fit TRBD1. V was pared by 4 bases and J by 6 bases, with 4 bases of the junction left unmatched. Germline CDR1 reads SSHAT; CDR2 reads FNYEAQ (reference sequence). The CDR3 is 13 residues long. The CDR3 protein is CASSSDRGGEQYF. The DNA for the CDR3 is TGTGCCAGCAGCTCGGACAGGGGAGGCGAGCAGTACTTC.

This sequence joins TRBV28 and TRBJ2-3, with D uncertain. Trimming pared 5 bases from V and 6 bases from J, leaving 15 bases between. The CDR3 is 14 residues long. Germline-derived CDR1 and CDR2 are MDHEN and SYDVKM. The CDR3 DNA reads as TGTGCCAGCAGTCCACTCCACTGGCCCGATACGCAGTATTTT. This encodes CASSPLHWPDTQYF.

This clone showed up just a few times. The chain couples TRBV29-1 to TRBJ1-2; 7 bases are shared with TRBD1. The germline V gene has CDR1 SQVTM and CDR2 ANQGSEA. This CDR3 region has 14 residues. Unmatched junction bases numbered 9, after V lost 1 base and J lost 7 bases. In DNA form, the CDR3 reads TGCAGCGTTGAAGTAGACAGGGCCTCCGGTGGCTACACCTTC. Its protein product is CSVEVDRASGGYTF.

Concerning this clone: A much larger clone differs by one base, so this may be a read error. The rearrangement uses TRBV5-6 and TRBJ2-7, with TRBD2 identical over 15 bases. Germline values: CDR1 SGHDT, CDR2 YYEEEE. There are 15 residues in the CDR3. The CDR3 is CARSGLAGGPTEQYF. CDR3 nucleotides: TGTGCCCGCAGCGGACTAGCGGGAGGGCCGACCGAGCAGTACTTC.

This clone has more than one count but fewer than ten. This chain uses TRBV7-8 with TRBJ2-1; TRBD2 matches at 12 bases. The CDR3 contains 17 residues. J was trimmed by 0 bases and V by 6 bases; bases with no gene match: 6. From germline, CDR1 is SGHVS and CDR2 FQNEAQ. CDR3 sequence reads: CASRPGLAGSSYNEQFF. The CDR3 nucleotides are TGTGCCAGCAGACCGGGACTAGCGGGCAGCTCCTACAATGAGCAGTTCTTC. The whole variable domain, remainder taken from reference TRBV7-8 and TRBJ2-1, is GAGVSQSPRYKVAKRGQDVALRCDPISGHVSLFWYQQALGQGPEFLTYFQNEAQLDKSGLPSDRFFAERPEGSVSTLKIQRTQQEDSAVYLCASRPGLAGSSYNEQFFGPGTRLTVL.

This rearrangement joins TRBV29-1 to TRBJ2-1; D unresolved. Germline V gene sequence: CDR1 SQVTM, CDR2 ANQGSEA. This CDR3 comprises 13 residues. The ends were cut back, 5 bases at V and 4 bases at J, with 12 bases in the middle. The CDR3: CSVRQALYNEQFF. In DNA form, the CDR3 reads TGCAGCGTTCGCCAGGCGTTATACAATGAGCAGTTCTTC.

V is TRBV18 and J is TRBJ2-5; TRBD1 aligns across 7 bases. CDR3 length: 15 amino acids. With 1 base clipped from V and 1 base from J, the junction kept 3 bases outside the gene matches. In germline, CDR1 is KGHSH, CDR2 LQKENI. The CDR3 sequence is CASSPQQGTQETQYF. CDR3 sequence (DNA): TGTGCCAGCTCACCACAACAGGGGACCCAAGAGACCCAGTACTTC.

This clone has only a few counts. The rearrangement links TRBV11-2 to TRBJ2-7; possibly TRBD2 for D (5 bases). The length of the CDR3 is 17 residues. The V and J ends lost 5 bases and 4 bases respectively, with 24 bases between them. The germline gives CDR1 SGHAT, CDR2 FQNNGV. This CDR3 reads CASSVVAGAAPLYEQYF. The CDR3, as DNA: TGTGCCAGCAGCGTCGTAGCCGGAGCGGCCCCCCTTTACGAGCAGTACTTC.

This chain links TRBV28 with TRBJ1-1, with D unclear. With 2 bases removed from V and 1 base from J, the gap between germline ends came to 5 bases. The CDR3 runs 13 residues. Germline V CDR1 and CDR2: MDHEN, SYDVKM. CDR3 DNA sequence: TGTGCCAGCAGTTTAATTGGGAACACTGAAGCTTTCTTT. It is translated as CASSLIGNTEAFF.

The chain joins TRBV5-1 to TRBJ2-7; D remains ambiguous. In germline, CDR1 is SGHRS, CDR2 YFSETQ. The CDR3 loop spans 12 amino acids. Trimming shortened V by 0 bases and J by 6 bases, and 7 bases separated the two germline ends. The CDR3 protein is CASSLGGSEQYF. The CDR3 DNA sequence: TGCGCCAGCAGCTTGGGAGGATCCGAGCAGTACTTC.

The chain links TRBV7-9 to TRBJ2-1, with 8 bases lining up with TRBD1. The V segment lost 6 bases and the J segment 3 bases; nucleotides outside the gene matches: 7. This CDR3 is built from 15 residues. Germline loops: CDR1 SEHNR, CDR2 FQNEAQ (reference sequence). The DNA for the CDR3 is TGTGCCAGCAGACTCGGACAGGGCGTCTACAATGAGCAGTTCTTC. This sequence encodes CASRLGQGVYNEQFF.

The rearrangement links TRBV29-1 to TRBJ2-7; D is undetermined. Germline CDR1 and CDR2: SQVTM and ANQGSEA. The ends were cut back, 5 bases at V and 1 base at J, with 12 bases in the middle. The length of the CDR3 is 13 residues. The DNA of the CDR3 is TGCAGCGTTATACCAGATTATTCCTACGAGCAGTACTTC. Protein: CSVIPDYSYEQYF.

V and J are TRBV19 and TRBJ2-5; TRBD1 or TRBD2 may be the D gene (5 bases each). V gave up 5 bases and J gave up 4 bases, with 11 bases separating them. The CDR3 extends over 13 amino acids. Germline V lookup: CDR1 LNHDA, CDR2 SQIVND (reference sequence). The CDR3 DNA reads TGTGCCAGTAGTGATTCGGGGCCAGAGACCCAGTACTTC. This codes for CASSDSGPETQYF.

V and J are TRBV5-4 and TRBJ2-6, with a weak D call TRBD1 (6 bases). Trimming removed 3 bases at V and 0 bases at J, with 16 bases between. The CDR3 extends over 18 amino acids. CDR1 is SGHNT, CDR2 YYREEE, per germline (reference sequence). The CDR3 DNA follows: TGTGCCAGCAGCTCCGGAGGACAGCCGCACTCTGGGGCCAACGTCCTGACTTTC. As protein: CASSSGGQPHSGANVLTF.

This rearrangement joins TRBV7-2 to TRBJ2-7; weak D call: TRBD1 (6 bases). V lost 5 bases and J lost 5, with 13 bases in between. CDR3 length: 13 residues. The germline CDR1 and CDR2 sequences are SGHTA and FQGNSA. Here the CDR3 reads CASSLRTVDEQYF. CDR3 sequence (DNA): TGTGCCAGCAGCCTAAGGACAGTCGACGAGCAGTACTTC.

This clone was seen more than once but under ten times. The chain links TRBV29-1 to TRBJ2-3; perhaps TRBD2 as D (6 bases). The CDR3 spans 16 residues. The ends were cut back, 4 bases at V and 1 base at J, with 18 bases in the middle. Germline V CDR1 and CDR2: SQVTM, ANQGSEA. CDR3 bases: TGCAGCGTTGTCGTGGGCGGGAACGGTCGCACAGATACGCAGTATTTT. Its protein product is CSVVVGGNGRTDTQYF.